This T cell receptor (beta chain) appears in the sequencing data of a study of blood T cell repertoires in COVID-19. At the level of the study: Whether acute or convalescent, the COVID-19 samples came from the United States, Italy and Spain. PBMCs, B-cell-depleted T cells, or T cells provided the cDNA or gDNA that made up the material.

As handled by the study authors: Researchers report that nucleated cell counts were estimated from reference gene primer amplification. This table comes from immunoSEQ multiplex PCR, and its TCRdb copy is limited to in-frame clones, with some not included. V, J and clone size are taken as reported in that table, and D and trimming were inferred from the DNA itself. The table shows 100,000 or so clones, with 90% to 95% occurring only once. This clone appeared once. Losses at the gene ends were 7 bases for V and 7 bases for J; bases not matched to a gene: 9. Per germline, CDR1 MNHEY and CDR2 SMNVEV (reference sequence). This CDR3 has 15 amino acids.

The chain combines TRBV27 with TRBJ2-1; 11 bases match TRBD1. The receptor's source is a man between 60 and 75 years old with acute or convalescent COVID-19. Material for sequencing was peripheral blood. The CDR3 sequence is CASNHRTGGSNEQFF. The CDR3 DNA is TGTGCCAGCAACCATAGGACAGGGGGCTCTAATGAGCAGTTCTTC.